Listed below are T cell receptor beta chains from one sample, sequenced in a study of human T cells and chemical hapten exposure. TCRdb re-derived calls from the RACE reads in MiXCR, one entry per CDR3 protein. The sample consists of about 140,000 distinct CDR3 sequences, about an eighth of them appearing once. Sequencing was performed on whole blood, taken in connection with sensitization to the hapten diphenylcyclopropenone (DPC). These receptors were taken from a woman in her forties or fifties with alopecia areata. Some clones in this sample may be carry-over from other donors' samples. The CDR3 runs from the conserved cysteine through the conserved F or W. Fields, in order: clone size, J gene, D gene, V gene, CDR3 protein, CDR3 DNA. The D gene is left open where the match is weak. Clone size is given for some rows only: seen once, a few or many times, or a class if the clone is expanded.

size: few
J: TRBJ2-1
D: TRBD2
V: TRBV18
CDR3: CASSPPSGSFGEQFF
DNA: TGTGCCAGCTCACCACCCAGCGGGAGTTTCGGTGAGCAGTTCTTC

size: few
J: TRBJ1-5
D: -
V: TRBV7-2
CDR3: CASSLTRGQGQPQHF
DNA: TGTGCCAGCAGCTTAACACGGGGGCAGGGTCAGCCCCAGCATTTT

size: few
J: TRBJ2-7
D: -
V: TRBV20-1
CDR3: CSARDAQRKGVELEQYF
DNA: TGCAGTGCTAGAGATGCGCAGCGGAAGGGGGTTGAGTTAGAGCAGTACTTC

size: few
J: TRBJ2-3
D: -
V: TRBV20-1
CDR3: CSASSESTDTQYF
DNA: TGCAGTGCATCTAGCGAGAGCACAGATACGCAGTATTTT

size: few
J: TRBJ2-7
D: -
V: TRBV27
CDR3: CASSLRRDGYEQYF
DNA: TGTGCCAGCAGTTTAAGGAGGGACGGCTACGAGCAGTACTTC

size: few
J: TRBJ2-7
D: -
V: TRBV29-1
CDR3: CSVNRPGGEQYF
DNA: TGCAGCGTTAACCGCCCGGGCGGCGAGCAGTACTTC

size: few
J: TRBJ2-1
D: TRBD2
V: TRBV6-1
CDR3: CASSEEWLAGTYNEQFF
DNA: TGTGCCAGCAGTGAGGAGTGGCTAGCGGGAACCTACAATGAGCAGTTCTTC

size: -
J: TRBJ2-5
D: TRBD2
V: TRBV20-1
CDR3: CSASWTSGRLETQYF
DNA: TGCAGTGCTAGTTGGACTAGCGGGAGACTGGAGACCCAGTACTTC

size: -
J: TRBJ1-1
D: TRBD1
V: TRBV7-9
CDR3: CASSSSGTGGKTEAFF
DNA: TGTGCCAGCAGTTCCTCCGGGACAGGGGGCAAAACTGAAGCTTTCTTT

size: -
J: TRBJ1-5
D: -
V: TRBV20-1
CDR3: CSARVESNQPQHF
DNA: TGCAGTGCTAGAGTGGAAAGCAATCAGCCCCAGCATTTT

size: -
J: TRBJ1-2
D: -
V: TRBV6-6
CDR3: CASSYSAGGGYGYTF
DNA: TGTGCCAGCAGTTACTCGGCCGGGGGCGGCTATGGCTACACCTTC

size: many
J: TRBJ2-3
D: TRBD2
V: TRBV7-2
CDR3: CASSLSPSGRGADTQYF
DNA: TGTGCCAGCAGCTTATCCCCTAGCGGGAGGGGTGCAGATACGCAGTATTTT

size: many
J: TRBJ1-2
D: TRBD1
V: TRBV29-1
CDR3: CSVPRDRGPGYTF
DNA: TGCAGCGTCCCCAGGGACAGGGGGCCTGGCTACACCTTC

size: few
J: TRBJ1-1
D: -
V: TRBV28
CDR3: CASSLRVTEAFF
DNA: TGTGCCAGCAGTCTCAGGGTCACTGAAGCTTTCTTT

size: few
J: TRBJ2-1
D: TRBD2
V: TRBV5-1
CDR3: CASSTGLAGSDEQFF
DNA: TGCGCCAGCAGCACGGGACTAGCGGGGTCCGATGAGCAGTTCTTC

size: many
J: TRBJ1-1
D: TRBD1
V: TRBV7-3
CDR3: CASSLTGQGGTEAFF
DNA: TGTGCCAGCAGCTTAACGGGACAGGGAGGCACTGAAGCTTTCTTT

size: few
J: TRBJ1-1
D: -
V: TRBV18
CDR3: CASSPSSKDTEAFF
DNA: TGTGCCAGCTCACCCTCCAGTAAGGACACTGAAGCTTTCTTT

size: -
J: TRBJ2-1
D: -
V: TRBV24-1
CDR3: CATSELGGTYNEQFF
DNA: TGTGCCACCAGTGAGTTAGGGGGGACTTACAATGAGCAGTTCTTC

size: few
J: TRBJ2-2
D: TRBD1
V: TRBV3-1
CDR3: CASSHPTGATGELFF
DNA: TGTGCCAGCAGCCACCCGACAGGGGCAACCGGGGAGCTGTTTTTT

size: few
J: TRBJ2-7
D: TRBD2
V: TRBV11-2
CDR3: CASSLGGTSGISYEQYF
DNA: TGTGCCAGCAGCTTAGGGGGGACTAGCGGAATCTCCTACGAGCAGTACTTC

size: -
J: TRBJ1-4
D: -
V: TRBV5-1
CDR3: CASSAGRGTNEKLFF
DNA: TGCGCCAGCAGCGCGGGACGGGGAACTAATGAAAAACTGTTTTTT

size: -
J: TRBJ2-2
D: -
V: TRBV6-2/TRBV6-3
CDR3: CASRDGNTGELFF
DNA: TGTGCCAGCAGAGACGGTAACACCGGGGAGCTGTTTTTT

size: few
J: TRBJ2-7
D: TRBD2
V: TRBV18
CDR3: CASSPPRTSGRVEQYF
DNA: TGTGCCAGCTCACCACCACGGACTAGCGGGAGGGTTGAGCAGTACTTC

size: many
J: TRBJ2-7
D: TRBD1
V: TRBV5-1
CDR3: CASSLPGQVFEQYF
DNA: TGCGCCAGCAGCCTTCCGGGACAGGTATTCGAGCAGTACTTC

size: -
J: TRBJ2-7
D: TRBD2
V: TRBV5-4
CDR3: CASSRTGRDEQYF
DNA: TGTGCCAGCAGCCGGACGGGGAGGGACGAGCAGTACTTC

size: few
J: TRBJ1-4
D: -
V: TRBV5-6
CDR3: CASSRNGINEKLFF
DNA: TGTGCCAGCAGCCGAAATGGGATCAATGAAAAACTGTTTTTT

size: many
J: TRBJ2-4
D: -
V: TRBV28
CDR3: CASSLSGFQNIQYF
DNA: TGTGCCAGCAGTTTGTCGGGGTTTCAAAACATTCAGTACTTC

size: many
J: TRBJ2-3
D: TRBD2
V: TRBV7-3
CDR3: CASSLKGLDTDTQYF
DNA: TGTGCCAGCAGCTTAAAGGGACTAGATACAGATACGCAGTATTTT

size: -
J: TRBJ1-4
D: -
V: TRBV20-1
CDR3: CSATDGNEKLFF
DNA: TGCAGTGCTACGGACGGTAATGAAAAACTGTTTTTT

size: -
J: TRBJ1-1
D: -
V: TRBV5-5
CDR3: CASSLGTGQGLNTEAFF
DNA: TGTGCCAGCAGCTTGGGGACCGGGCAGGGCTTGAACACTGAAGCTTTCTTT

size: -
J: TRBJ2-5
D: -
V: TRBV7-2
CDR3: CASSLKVPGLETQYF
DNA: TGTGCCAGCAGCTTAAAGGTTCCGGGCCTAGAGACCCAGTACTTC

size: few
J: TRBJ2-2
D: -
V: TRBV27
CDR3: CASGATGRPGELFF
DNA: TGTGCCAGCGGGGCGACAGGGAGGCCCGGGGAGCTGTTTTTT

size: many
J: TRBJ2-2
D: -
V: TRBV6-6
CDR3: CASSPVASKSSGELFF
DNA: TGTGCCAGCAGCCCAGTGGCTAGCAAGAGTTCCGGGGAGCTGTTTTTT

size: many
J: TRBJ1-2
D: TRBD1
V: TRBV19
CDR3: CASTPDRGPYGYTF
DNA: TGTGCCAGTACCCCGGACAGGGGTCCCTATGGCTACACCTTC

size: -
J: TRBJ2-3
D: TRBD2
V: TRBV27
CDR3: CASTRLGGAGGADTQYF
DNA: TGTGCCAGCACACGTCTGGGAGGAGCGGGAGGGGCAGATACGCAGTATTTT

size: -
J: TRBJ2-3
D: TRBD2
V: TRBV6-2/TRBV6-3
CDR3: CASSGSADTQYF
DNA: TGTGCCAGTAGCGGGAGCGCAGATACGCAGTATTTT

size: -
J: TRBJ2-1
D: -
V: TRBV25-1
CDR3: CASSELGRGEQFF
DNA: TGTGCCAGCAGTGAATTAGGCAGGGGCGAGCAGTTCTTC

size: -
J: TRBJ2-1
D: -
V: TRBV7-2
CDR3: CASSLVGIRSNEQFF
DNA: TGTGCCAGCAGCTTAGTAGGGATCCGCAGTAATGAGCAGTTCTTC

size: few
J: TRBJ2-7
D: TRBD2
V: TRBV27
CDR3: CASSFQAGGTYEQYF
DNA: TGTGCCAGCAGTTTTCAGGCGGGAGGAACCTACGAGCAGTACTTC

size: many
J: TRBJ1-2
D: -
V: TRBV20-1
CDR3: CSVRFPNGYTF
DNA: TGCAGTGTCCGATTCCCAAATGGCTACACCTTC

size: -
J: TRBJ1-1
D: -
V: TRBV4-3
CDR3: CASSQAARATEAFF
DNA: TGCGCCAGCAGCCAAGCTGCCCGAGCGACTGAAGCTTTCTTT

size: -
J: TRBJ2-2
D: -
V: TRBV5-1
CDR3: CASSLAVENTGELFF
DNA: TGCGCCAGCAGCTTGGCGGTTGAGAACACCGGGGAGCTGTTTTTT

size: few
J: TRBJ1-1
D: -
V: TRBV30
CDR3: CAWSRGGPEAFF
DNA: TGTGCCTGGAGTAGAGGGGGACCTGAAGCTTTCTTT

size: few
J: TRBJ1-1
D: -
V: TRBV6-5
CDR3: CASSYGAGRINTEAFF
DNA: TGTGCCAGCAGTTACGGGGCGGGGCGGATAAACACTGAAGCTTTCTTT

size: -
J: TRBJ2-5
D: -
V: TRBV29-1
CDR3: CSVVIGGSQETQYF
DNA: TGCAGCGTTGTTATCGGGGGCTCCCAAGAGACCCAGTACTTC

size: few
J: TRBJ2-2
D: TRBD1
V: TRBV14
CDR3: CASSQERTGFGELFF
DNA: TGTGCCAGCAGCCAAGAAAGGACAGGGTTCGGGGAGCTGTTTTTT

size: few
J: TRBJ1-2
D: -
V: TRBV5-1
CDR3: CASSLGGGSRGYTF
DNA: TGCGCCAGCAGCTTGGGTGGCGGCTCGAGGGGCTACACCTTC

size: many
J: TRBJ2-2
D: TRBD1
V: TRBV19
CDR3: CASNVPGQVVTGELFF
DNA: TGTGCCAGTAACGTACCGGGACAGGTCGTTACCGGGGAGCTGTTTTTT

size: many
J: TRBJ2-3
D: TRBD2
V: TRBV13
CDR3: CASSGGLAATDTQYF
DNA: TGTGCCAGCAGCGGCGGACTAGCGGCCACAGATACGCAGTATTTT

size: -
J: TRBJ2-2
D: -
V: TRBV6-2/TRBV6-3
CDR3: CASSTFGGPRTGELFF
DNA: TGTGCCAGCAGTACCTTCGGAGGGCCGCGGACCGGGGAGCTGTTTTTT